This T cell receptor beta chain derives from a study of vaccination and CD4 T cells after COVID-19. Overall study context: Overlapping peptides covering the spike proteins of SARS-CoV-2, HCoV-NL63, HCoV-OC43 and HCoV-229E were added to stimulate cells.

Sequenced with the Oncomine TCR Beta short-read assay was DNA taken from cultured CD4+ T cells. TCRdb itself ran the PCR reads through MiXCR, one entry per CDR3 protein. The sample has some 5,700 distinct CDR3 sequences, 60% to 80% seen once; the top ten hold about a quarter. Specified treatment: roughly ten-day PBMC culture with coronavirus spike peptide pools or control peptides (ViraFEST assay). TCRs were sequenced by ViraFEST after antigen-specific T cells had been expanded with peptide pools. About this clonotype itself: Its antigen is currently unknown.

The CDR3 extends over 15 amino acids. Germline values: CDR1 MDHEN, CDR2 SYDVKM. The germline V and J ends were trimmed by 4 bases and 6 bases, with 18 bases remaining between them. The rearrangement joins TRBV28 to TRBJ1-1; D unclear. This clonotype originated in a human donor who had recovered from COVID-19. Sequencing was done on a sample of CD4+ T cells from blood, cultured in vitro. The CDR3 region has the DNA TGTGCCAGCAGTTCCCATCCCGGGCTCCGGGCTGAAGCTTTCTTT. Its protein product is CASSSHPGLRAEAFF. The variable domain in full, with the rest retrieved from reference TRBV28 and TRBJ1-1, is DVKVTQSSRYLVKRTGEKVFLECVQDMDHENMFWYRQDPGLGLRLIYFSYDVKMKEKGDIPEGYSVSREKKERFSLILESASTNQTSMYLCASSSHPGLRAEAFFGQGTRLTVV.